A single sample gave rise to the 15 T cell receptor beta chains below, sequenced in a study of blood T cell repertoires in COVID-19. Generated by immunoSEQ multiplex PCR, the TCRdb table keeps only in-frame clones and is missing some. Of approximately 500,000 clones listed, 85% to 90% are singletons. The sequenced sample consisted of peripheral blood. The receptors shown here come from a woman aged 45-65 years with COVID-19, enrolled during active disease.

This clone turned up a few times. The chain recombines TRBV5-4 with TRBJ2-2, with D possibly matching TRBD2 (5 bases). The CDR3 covers 13 residues. Germline V CDR1 and CDR2: SGHNT, YYREEE (reference sequence). V was clipped by 7 bases and J by 0 bases, with 7 bases between them. The CDR3 here is CASEGTNTGELFF. The CDR3 coding sequence is TGTGCCAGCGAGGGTACGAACACCGGGGAGCTGTTTTTT.

This clone was seen more than once but under ten times. This chain joins TRBV4-2 and TRBJ1-2, with 7 bases that match TRBD1. V shed 4 bases and J 9 bases; nucleotides not matched to a gene: 11. The CDR3 extends over 14 amino acids. The V gene's germline CDR1 is LGHNA and CDR2 YNFKEQ. The CDR3 loop reads CASSPQGQQKSYTF. CDR3 nucleotides: TGTGCCAGCAGCCCCCAGGGACAGCAAAAAAGCTACACCTTC.

This chain uses TRBV18 with TRBJ2-5, with D perhaps matching TRBD1 (5 bases). CDR3 size: 14 residues. CDR1 is KGHSH, CDR2 LQKENI, per germline. V lost 1 base to trimming and J lost 5 bases, with 11 bases between them. CDR3 in amino acids: CASSPLQELETQYF. The CDR3, as DNA: TGTGCCAGCTCACCACTACAGGAGTTGGAGACCCAGTACTTC.

As concerns this clone: In the same sample, other DNA sequences code for this CDR3. This chain joins TRBV18 and TRBJ2-7, with 9 positions matching TRBD1. This CDR3 comprises 13 residues. Germline trimming cut 6 bases from V and 6 bases from J; bases unmatched to any gene: 6. In germline, CDR1 is KGHSH, CDR2 LQKENI. CDR3 in DNA: TGTGCCAGCTCCCCCGGGACAGGGACCGAGCAGTACTTC. It is translated as CASSPGTGTEQYF.

The V and J genes are TRBV9 and TRBJ2-5, with D unresolved. Trimming stripped 2 bases from V and 5 bases from J, with 16 bases between. The length of the CDR3 is 15 residues. Germline V gives CDR1 SGDLS, CDR2 YYNGEE. DNA for the CDR3: TGTGCCAGCAGCGTTTCGGGTCCGGTGACGGAGACCCAGTACTTC. It specifies CASSVSGPVTETQYF.

The gene calls are TRBV7-2 and TRBJ2-1, with D uncertain. This CDR3 comprises 15 residues. Germline V gene data show CDR1 as SGHTA and CDR2 as FQGNSA. Trimming stripped 1 base from V and 0 bases from J, with 7 bases between. CDR3: CASSLDLSSYNEQFF. The CDR3 bases are TGTGCCAGCAGCTTAGACCTAAGCTCCTACAATGAGCAGTTCTTC.

The CDR3 loop reads CASSVNGDNSPLHF. The CDR3 coding sequence is TGTGCCAGCAGCGTAAACGGGGATAATTCACCCCTCCACTTT. The V gene is TRBV9, the J gene TRBJ1-6; unclear D gene. Trimming cost V 1 base and J 5 bases, with 7 bases left between them. The CDR3 is 14 amino acids. CDR1 and CDR2 (germline): SGDLS, YYNGEE.

The V gene is TRBV7-2, the J gene TRBJ2-3; 8 bases map to TRBD1. This CDR3 is 15 amino acids long. V shed 4 bases, J shed 3 bases, and the junction held 6 bases outside the gene matches. CDR1 and CDR2 from the germline V gene are SGHTA and FQGNSA. CDR3 DNA sequence: TGTGCCAGCAGCTCTTGGACAGGGATGACAGATACGCAGTATTTT. It encodes CASSSWTGMTDTQYF.

CDR3 sequence (DNA): TGCGCCAGCAGCTTTACAGCACTCCCCCAGGAGACCCAGTACTTC. Its protein product is CASSFTALPQETQYF. The J gene is TRBJ2-5, the V gene TRBV5-1; no clear D gene. The ends were cut back, 2 bases at V and 5 bases at J, with 16 bases in the middle. Germline loops: CDR1 SGHRS, CDR2 YFSETQ. CDR3 length equals 15 residues.

Ten or more counts support this clone. At the DNA level, this CDR3 is encoded by other sequences in the same sample as well. V gene TRBV12-3 or TRBV12-4 combines with J gene TRBJ1-1; no reliable D call. The V end lost 3 bases, the J end lost 1 base, and 6 bases lay between the germline ends. There are 13 residues in the CDR3. The CDR3 sequence: CASSFGGNTEAFF. The CDR3 region has the DNA TGTGCCAGCAGTTTCGGCGGGAACACTGAAGCTTTCTTT.

This clone was seen once. The chain employs TRBV5-1 and TRBJ2-3, with 11 bases lining up with TRBD2. The trim removed 7 bases at V and 5 bases at J, leaving 9 bases unmatched. The germline V gene encodes CDR1 SGHRS and CDR2 YFSETQ. The CDR3 has 15 amino acids. In nucleotides, the CDR3 is TGCGCCAGCGCCAGACCGGGACTAGCGGTAGATACGCAGTATTTT. It translates to CASARPGLAVDTQYF. The complete variable domain, with remaining parts taken from reference TRBV5-1 and TRBJ2-3, reads KAGVTQTPRYLIKTRGQQVTLSCSPISGHRSVSWYQQTPGQGLQFLFEYFSETQRNKGNFPGRFSGRQFSNSRSEMNVSTLELGDSALYLCASARPGLAVDTQYFGPGTRLTVL.

The rearrangement uses TRBV7-9 and TRBJ1-4; no firm D call. This CDR3 is built from 12 residues. Germline V gene data show CDR1 as SEHNR and CDR2 as FQNEAQ (reference sequence). V gave up 8 bases and J gave up 3 bases, with 7 bases separating them. This CDR3 is CASRSANEKLFF. The CDR3 DNA reads TGTGCCAGCCGGTCGGCTAATGAAAAACTGTTTTTT.

The V call is TRBV5-1, the J call TRBJ2-7, with TRBD2 matching 10 bases. Trimming at V came to 4 bases and at J to 3 bases, leaving 10 bases not matched to a gene. Germline V gene lookup returns CDR1 SGHRS and CDR2 YFSETQ. The CDR3 consists of 16 residues. CDR3 DNA sequence: TGCGCCAGCAGCCCGCTAGGCCTAGCGGGGGTCTACGAGCAGTACTTC. It codes for CASSPLGLAGVYEQYF.

The chain combines TRBV20-1 with TRBJ2-7, with 14 bases lining up with TRBD2. CDR3 length: 17 amino acids. Germline V gene lookup returns CDR1 DFQATT and CDR2 SNEGSKA (reference sequence). V lost 3 bases, J lost 5 bases, and 12 bases stayed unmatched. The CDR3 spells CSASGTSGGPLSHEQYF. As DNA, the CDR3 is TGCAGTGCTAGTGGGACTAGCGGGGGACCCCTCTCTCACGAGCAGTACTTC.

This clone was seen a few times. The genes are TRBV15 and TRBJ1-4; tentatively, D is TRBD1 (6 bases). This CDR3 is 13 amino acids long. Trimming shortened V by 9 bases and J by 7 bases, and 15 bases separated the two germline ends. The germline V gene encodes CDR1 LNHNV and CDR2 YYDKDF (reference sequence). The DNA of the CDR3 is TGTGCCACTAGGGCGGGGGCAATTGAAAAACTGTTTTTT. It specifies CATRAGAIEKLFF. The full variable domain, with the rest looked up from reference TRBV15 and TRBJ1-4, is DAMVIQNPRYQVTQFGKPVTLSCSQTLNHNVMYWYQQKSSQAPKLLFHYYDKDFNNEADTPDNFQSRRPNTSFCFLDIRSPGLGDTAMYLCATRAGAIEKLFFGSGTQLSVL.